This T cell receptor beta chain appears in the sequencing data of a study of siplizumab effects on memory and regulatory T cells. Comment on this clone: What it binds is unknown.

General study results and limits: Roughly 75-97% of proliferating clones (CD4+ or CD8+) could not be assigned a naive or memory phenotype. Confirmatory evidence of suppressive function in proliferating siplizumab-culture Tregs was not obtained. There were only a minor fraction of alloreactive clones that mapped to unstimulated subsets. In unstimulated cells, naive T cells appeared more diverse than memory T cells and seemed major alloresponse contributors.

Clones were read by immunoSEQ multiplex PCR, and TCRdb kept only the in-frame ones, dropping some. Of some 100,000 clones in the sample, about 91% are singletons; the top ten hold approximately 2.7%. The CDR3 has 14 amino acids. Germline CDR1 is WNHNN and CDR2 is SYGVQD (reference sequence). The ends lost 6 bases at V and 4 bases at J; junction bases unmatched: 5. This sequence originates from a human donor in good health. Some clones in this sample may be carry-over from other donors' samples. Specimen: CD4+ T cells sorted from blood. The rearrangement uses TRBV10-1 and TRBJ2-5; 10 nucleotides agree with TRBD1. This chain's CDR3 is CASSQTGGLETQYF. The CDR3 DNA is TGCGCCAGCAGCCAGACAGGGGGCCTAGAGACCCAGTACTTC.